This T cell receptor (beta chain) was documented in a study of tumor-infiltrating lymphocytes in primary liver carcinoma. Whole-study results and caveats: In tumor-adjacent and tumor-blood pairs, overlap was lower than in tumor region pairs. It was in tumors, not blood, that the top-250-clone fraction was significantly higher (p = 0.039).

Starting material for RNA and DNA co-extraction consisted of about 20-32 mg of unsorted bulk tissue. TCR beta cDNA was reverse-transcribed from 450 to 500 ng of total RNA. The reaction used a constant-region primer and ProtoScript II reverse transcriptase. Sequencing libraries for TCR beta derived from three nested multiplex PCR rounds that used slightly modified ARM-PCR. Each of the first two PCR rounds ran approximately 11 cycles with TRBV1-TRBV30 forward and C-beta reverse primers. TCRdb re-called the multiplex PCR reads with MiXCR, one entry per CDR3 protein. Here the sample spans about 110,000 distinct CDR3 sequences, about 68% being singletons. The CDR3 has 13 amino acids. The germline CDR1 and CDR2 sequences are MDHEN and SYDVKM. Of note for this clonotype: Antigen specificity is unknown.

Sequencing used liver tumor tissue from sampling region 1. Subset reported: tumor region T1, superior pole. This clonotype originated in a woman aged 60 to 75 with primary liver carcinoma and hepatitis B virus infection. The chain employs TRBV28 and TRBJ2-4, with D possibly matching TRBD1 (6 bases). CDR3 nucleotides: TGTACCACATACCAGGGGGCCAAAAACATTCAGTACTTC. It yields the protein CTTYQGAKNIQYF.